This T cell receptor beta chain is from a study of blood T cell repertoires in COVID-19 (TCRdb year 2020). The study in broad terms: Samples covering the acute and convalescent phases of COVID-19 were provided by collaborators in the United States, Italy and Spain. The samples were drawn from two sources: the first 160 participants of the ongoing ImmuneRACE study, and 1,254 subjects contributed by 6 global collaborators. The dataset comprised deeply sampled blood TCRbeta repertoires from subjects exposed to, actively infected with, or recovered from COVID-19. The prospective study material was composed of cDNA or gDNA derived from T cells, B-cell-depleted T cells, or PBMCs. The repertoires were released in a freely available public database meant as a resource for research on the immune response to SARS-CoV-2. Nearly every sample came with metadata listing a de-identified subject ID, COVID-19 status, age in years and sex. Where available, HLA class I and class II types were taken from metadata supplied by the sample provider and were not determined by assay-based typing. What the research found in general, with its limitations: The quantity of clinical and demographic metadata differed by source and by participant and was supplied without curation.

CDR3 length: 15 amino acids, cysteine to phenylalanine. Of the read, only the CDR3 DNA is kept; its 45 bases are in frame from base 1. V is clipped by 5 bases and J by 7 bases, and the sequence between their germline boundaries is 15 bases long. Taken from the germline V gene, the CDR1 and CDR2 loops are SGHVS and FQNEAQ. Participants in the prospective study were aged roughly 18 to 89 years, lived in about two dozen United States geographic areas, and enrolled through a virtual design. In the prospective study, participants were assigned to cohorts based on the clinical history participants reported in a screening survey and a study questionnaire. ImmuneRACE Cohort 3 recovered participants were defined by two consecutive negative NP/OP PCR tests, healthcare professional clearance, or symptom resolution. Mobile phlebotomists in the prospective study collected whole blood, serum and a nasopharyngeal or oropharyngeal swab from every participant. Over an approximately 2-month period, participants in the prospective study had the option of providing additional blood draws and questionnaires. Blood samples from the prospective study were shipped frozen or at room temperature prior to DNA extraction.

TCRbeta CDR3 regions were amplified from genomic DNA using the immunoSEQ Assay, a bias-controlled multiplex PCR. The study's own analysis went as follows. Within the assay, amplification of reference gene primers was used to estimate how many nucleated cells each sample contained. To quantify the absolute abundance of each unique TCRbeta CDR3 rearrangement, sequence reads were collapsed and filtered. Productive Simpson clonality was computed per sample as the square root of Simpson's diversity index over productive rearrangements. The table comes from immuneACCESS by way of TCRdb, which keeps in-frame sequences with V and J called. Part of the clones is missing from these tables; in studies checked, under half for an unresolved V gene and the rest for unknown reasons. Clone size and V and J calls were adopted from that table, with D and trimming inferred from the DNA. Within this sample are about 460,000 clones, with 70% to 90% of them counted one time only. The ten largest clones represent approximately 8% of the sample.

A word on this clone: It lacks a known antigen. The record has no base qualities; no much larger clone is one base away.

Recombination connected TRBV7-8 to TRBJ1-6; TRBD1 is a weak D gene call, 6 bases matching. The sequencing input was PBMCs or T cells enriched from blood (not recorded which). The receptor was derived from a woman aged 55-70 years who had recovered from COVID-19. CDR3 loop: CASSPRQVPNSPLHF. The DNA sequence is TGTGCCAGCAGCCCTCGACAGGTTCCAAATTCACCCCTCCACTTT.